The present entry profiles one T cell receptor beta chain with its context. This sample is drawn from a study of cytotoxic CD8 clonotypes in ibrutinib-treated CLL. Looking at the study overall: The response samples were taken once patients had been treated for a median of about 12 months, range 6 to 36.

Here immunoSEQ multiplex PCR was the method, and the copy in TCRdb shows in-frame clones only, minus some. The table includes roughly 300,000 clones, more than 70% detected once. The source material was PBMCs, sampled at disease progression, from a patient treated with ibrutinib. The clonotype comes from a human donor with chronic lymphocytic leukemia.

CDR3 bases: TGCGCCAGCAGCTTTAACAGGGGGTCCCCTCACGGCTACACCTTC. This codes for CASSFNRGSPHGYTF. V gene TRBV5-1 combines with J gene TRBJ1-2, with 8 bases matching TRBD1. The CDR3 contains 15 residues. The V gene's germline CDR1 is SGHRS and CDR2 YFSETQ. V was pared by 2 bases and J by 8 bases, with 11 bases of the junction left unmatched.